Each of the 19 T cell receptor beta chains below was sequenced from the same sample in a study of lymphopenia after photon versus proton radiotherapy. Data came from immunoSEQ multiplex PCR; TCRdb stores just in-frame clones and leaves some out. The table has about 19,000 clones, around nine tenths seen once. The starting material was peripheral blood, obtained from a patient treated with photon-based radiotherapy. Receptors were obtained from a man aged 60 to 75 with pancreatic cancer.

The J gene is TRBJ2-7, the V gene TRBV4-2; D gene ambiguous. With 1 base removed from V and 0 bases from J, the gap between germline ends came to 4 bases. Germline CDR1 LGHNA, CDR2 YNFKEQ. The CDR3 has 13 amino acids. The CDR3 sequence: CASSQADSYEQYF. The CDR3 coding sequence is TGTGCCAGCAGCCAAGCTGACTCCTACGAGCAGTACTTC.

The CDR3 here is CASSEFRTNYEQYF. The CDR3 DNA reads as TGTGCCAGCAGTGAATTTAGGACAAACTACGAGCAGTACTTC. J is TRBJ2-7 and V is TRBV6-4, with D perhaps matching TRBD1 (5 bases). Germline V gene data show CDR1 as MRHNA and CDR2 as SNTAGT. Trimming stripped 3 bases from V and 3 bases from J, with 12 bases between. This CDR3 comprises 14 residues.

The J gene is TRBJ2-2, the V gene TRBV18; 9 bases agree with TRBD2. There are 17 residues in the CDR3. With V trimmed by 1 base and J by 6 bases, 9 bases remained unmatched. Germline lookup yields CDR1 KGHSH and CDR2 LQKENI. The CDR3 coding sequence is TGTGCCAGCTCACCACTCTTTACGCGGGAGGGTGCCGGGGAGCTGTTTTTT. This encodes CASSPLFTREGAGELFF.

The chain employs TRBV9 and TRBJ1-6; 8 nucleotides agree with TRBD1. CDR1 SGDLS and CDR2 YYNGEE come from the germline V gene. The CDR3 totals 16 residues. After removal of 7 bases from V and 5 bases from J, the junction contained 11 bases not matched to a gene. CDR3 nucleotides: TGTGCCAGCTCGAGACTTGGGGGACAGGATAATTCACCCCTCCACTTT. This gives the protein CASSRLGGQDNSPLHF.

This clone was recorded once. The chain links TRBV11-2 to TRBJ1-1; weak D call: TRBD1 (5 bases). The CDR3 is 14 amino acids. Germline V lookup: CDR1 SGHAT, CDR2 FQNNGV. V dropped 6 bases and J dropped 2 bases, with 13 bases sitting between them. The CDR3, as DNA: TGTGCCAGCAGGTCTCCAGGGAAAAACACTGAAGCTTTCTTT. This codes for CASRSPGKNTEAFF.

The chain is built from TRBV5-4 and TRBJ1-2; no reliable D call. The CDR3 covers 15 residues. Germline V CDR1 and CDR2: SGHNT, YYREEE (reference sequence). The germline V and J ends were trimmed by 2 bases and 2 bases, with 13 bases remaining between them. The CDR3 is CASSFSKVGNYGYTF. The CDR3 DNA sequence: TGTGCCAGCAGCTTTAGTAAGGTGGGCAACTATGGCTACACCTTC.

This clone was detected once. The rearrangement uses TRBV27 and TRBJ2-1, with D maybe TRBD1 (6 bases). V was pared by 3 bases and J by 2 bases, with 8 bases between. Per germline, CDR1 MNHEY and CDR2 SMNVEV (reference sequence). The CDR3 sequence is 14 residues long. The CDR3: CASSLGAPYNEQFF. The DNA of the CDR3 is TGTGCCAGCAGTTTGGGGGCCCCCTACAATGAGCAGTTCTTC.

The V gene is TRBV6-6, the J gene TRBJ2-7; D possibly uses TRBD1 or TRBD2 (5 bases each). Per germline, CDR1 MNHNY and CDR2 SVGAGI (reference sequence). CDR3 length: 14 residues. The V end was cut by 7 bases, the J end by 1 base, with 14 bases between. The CDR3 here is CASIPGTFSYEQYF. The DNA for the CDR3 is TGTGCCAGCATCCCCGGGACGTTTTCCTACGAGCAGTACTTC.

CDR3 in amino acids: CASSFGSSNTGELFF. CDR3 coding DNA: TGTGCCAGCAGCTTCGGCAGCTCGAACACCGGGGAGCTGTTTTTT. The chain combines TRBV7-2 with TRBJ2-2; D unclear. Trimming took off 3 bases at V and 0 bases at J, with 8 bases between the two ends. CDR3 length: 15 amino acids. Germline loops: CDR1 SGHTA, CDR2 FQGNSA.

This clone was seen just once. The rearrangement uses TRBV7-9 and TRBJ2-7; D unresolved. The CDR3 has 13 residues. Germline-derived CDR1 and CDR2 are SEHNR and FQNEAQ (reference sequence). V lost 4 bases and J lost 2, with 9 bases in between. Written as DNA, the CDR3 is TGTGCCAGCAGCTCATTCGCCACCTACGAGCAGTACTTC. Amino acid sequence: CASSSFATYEQYF. Full variable domain (missing parts from reference TRBV7-9 and TRBJ2-7): DTGVSQNPRHKITKRGQNVTFRCDPISEHNRLYWYRQTLGQGPEFLTYFQNEAQLEKSRLLSDRFSAERPKGSFSTLEIQRTEQGDSAMYLCASSSFATYEQYFGPGTRLTVT.

To note about this clone: Other DNA sequences from this sample encode an identical CDR3 as well. The chain recombines TRBV19 with TRBJ2-7, with D tentatively TRBD1 or TRBD2 (5 bases each). The length of the CDR3 is 14 residues. From germline, CDR1 is LNHDA and CDR2 SQIVND (reference sequence). CDR3 protein: CASRPGTATYEQYF. CDR3 bases: TGTGCTAGCAGACCCGGGACGGCAACCTACGAGCAGTACTTC.

This chain uses TRBV19 with TRBJ1-6; no clear D. CDR3 size: 14 residues. Germline V gene data show CDR1 as LNHDA and CDR2 as SQIVND (reference sequence). The V end was cut by 7 bases, the J end by 7 bases, with 14 bases between. The CDR3 DNA reads TGTGCCAGTAACAACGGACTGTACAATTCACCCCTCCACTTT. This gives the protein CASNNGLYNSPLHF.

The rearrangement uses TRBV7-9 and TRBJ2-5, with TRBD2 as a possible D gene (5 bases). CDR1 is SEHNR and CDR2 is FQNEAQ in the germline V gene (reference sequence). CDR3 size: 12 residues. Trimming removed 6 bases from V and 5 bases from J, with 10 bases in between. CDR3 loop: CASSLGVETQYF. DNA of the CDR3: TGTGCCAGCAGTTTGGGAGTGGAGACCCAGTACTTC. Full variable domain (missing parts from reference TRBV7-9 and TRBJ2-5): DTGVSQNPRHKITKRGQNVTFRCDPISEHNRLYWYRQTLGQGPEFLTYFQNEAQLEKSRLLSDRFSAERPKGSFSTLEIQRTEQGDSAMYLCASSLGVETQYFGPGTRLLVL.

The V and J genes are TRBV11-1 and TRBJ1-6; D unclear. Germline CDR1 reads SGHAT; CDR2 reads FQDESV (reference sequence). This CDR3 contains 13 residues. V was shortened by 0 bases and J by 8 bases, with 5 bases between the two germline ends. CDR3 region: CASSLASYSPLHF. CDR3 sequence (DNA): TGTGCCAGCAGCTTAGCCAGCTATTCACCCCTCCACTTT.

The chain carries TRBV7-2 and TRBJ1-1, with TRBD1 matching over 8 bases. The V gene end was trimmed by 4 bases and the J gene end by 4 bases; junction bases not matched to a gene: 5. This CDR3 is built from 14 residues. CDR1 and CDR2 (germline): SGHTA, FQGNSA. As DNA, the CDR3 is TGTGCCAGCAGCTCAAGGACAGGGCTCACTGAAGCTTTCTTT. Translation gives CASSSRTGLTEAFF.

V and J are TRBV18 and TRBJ1-6; 8 nucleotides align to TRBD1. This CDR3 has 14 residues. Trimming at V came to 5 bases and at J to 10 bases, leaving 7 bases not matched to a gene. Germline V lookup: CDR1 KGHSH, CDR2 LQKENI. The CDR3 DNA reads TGTGCCAGCTCATCCGGACAGGGATGGTCACCCCTCCACTTT. It codes for CASSSGQGWSPLHF.

This sequence joins TRBV7-3 and TRBJ1-1; 7 positions agree with TRBD1. Germline CDR1 reads SGHTA; CDR2 reads FQGTGA. Trimming cost V 3 bases and J 5 bases; bases outside gene matches: 6. The CDR3 loop spans 14 amino acids. Here the CDR3 DNA reads TGTGCCAGCAGCTTGACAGGGAGAAGTACTGAAGCTTTCTTT. It translates to CASSLTGRSTEAFF. The full variable domain, rest sourced from reference TRBV7-3 and TRBJ1-1, is GAGVSQTPSNKVTEKGKYVELRCDPISGHTALYWYRQSLGQGPEFLIYFQGTGAADDSGLPNDRFFAVRPEGSVSTLKIQRTERGDSAVYLCASSLTGRSTEAFFGQGTRLTVV.

V and J are TRBV6-5 and TRBJ2-4, with D tentatively TRBD1 or TRBD2 (5 bases each). Trimming removed 0 bases at V and 7 bases at J, with 13 bases between. This CDR3 has 15 amino acids. The germline V gene encodes CDR1 MNHEY and CDR2 SVGAGI. CDR3 coding DNA: TGTGCCAGCAGTTACTCGATGGGGGAGAATAACATTCAGTACTTC. This encodes CASSYSMGENNIQYF.

The chain links TRBV11-3 to TRBJ2-1; no clear D. Deletions cut 1 base from V and 1 base from J, with 2 bases between. The germline CDR1 and CDR2 sequences are SGHNT and YENEEA. The length of the CDR3 is 13 residues. As DNA, the CDR3 is TGTGCCAGCAGCTTAGCGTCCTACAATGAGCAGTTCTTC. It encodes CASSLASYNEQFF.